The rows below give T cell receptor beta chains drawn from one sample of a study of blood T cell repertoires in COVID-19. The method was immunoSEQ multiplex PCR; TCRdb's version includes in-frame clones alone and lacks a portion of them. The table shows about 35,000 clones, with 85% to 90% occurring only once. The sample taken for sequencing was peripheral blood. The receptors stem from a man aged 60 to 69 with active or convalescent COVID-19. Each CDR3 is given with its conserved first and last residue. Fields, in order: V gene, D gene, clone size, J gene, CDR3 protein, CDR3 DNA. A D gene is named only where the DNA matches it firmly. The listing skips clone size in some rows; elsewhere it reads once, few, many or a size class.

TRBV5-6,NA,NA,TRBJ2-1,CASSSGVATRPHNEQFF,TGTGCCAGCAGCTCGGGGGTCGCGACTCGGCCCCACAATGAGCAGTTCTTC
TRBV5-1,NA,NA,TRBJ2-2,CASSLGPTNTGELFF,TGCGCCAGCAGCTTGGGTCCTACGAACACCGGGGAGCTGTTTTTT
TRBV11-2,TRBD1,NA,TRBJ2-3,CASSRGDSHTDTQYF,TGTGCCAGCAGTCGAGGGGACAGCCACACAGATACGCAGTATTTT
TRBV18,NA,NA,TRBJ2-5,CASSWRNQGGETQYF,TGTGCCAGCTCATGGCGGAATCAGGGAGGAGAGACCCAGTACTTC
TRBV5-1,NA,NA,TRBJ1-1,CASKKDRNTEAFF,TGCGCCAGCAAGAAAGACAGAAACACTGAAGCTTTCTTT
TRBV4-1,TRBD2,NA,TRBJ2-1,CASSQGIGLALNNEQFF,TGCGCCAGCAGCCAAGGGATAGGACTAGCGCTTAACAATGAGCAGTTCTTC
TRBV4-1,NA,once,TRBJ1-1,CASSQYVTKAENTEAFF,TGCGCCAGCAGTCAATACGTGACAAAAGCAGAGAACACTGAAGCTTTCTTT
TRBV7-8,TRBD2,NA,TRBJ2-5,CASSLDSSGSQETQYF,TGTGCCAGCAGCTTAGACAGTAGCGGGAGCCAAGAGACCCAGTACTTC
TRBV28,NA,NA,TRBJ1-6,CASSLARGHGSPLHF,TGTGCCAGCAGTTTAGCCAGGGGCCACGGATCACCCCTCCACTTT
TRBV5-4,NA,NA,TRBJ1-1,CASSLAGAAGRTEAFF,TGTGCCAGCAGCTTGGCAGGGGCCGCCGGGCGTACTGAAGCTTTCTTT
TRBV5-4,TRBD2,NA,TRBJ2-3,CASSLGGLAGSDTQYF,TGTGCCAGCAGCTTGGGGGGACTAGCGGGGTCTGATACGCAGTATTTT
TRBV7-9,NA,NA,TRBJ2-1,CASSPSGYLKQFF,TGTGCCAGCAGCCCGTCAGGGTATCTGAAGCAGTTCTTC
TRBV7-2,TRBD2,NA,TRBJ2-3,CASSPRLAGRTDTQYF,TGTGCCAGCAGTCCTAGACTAGCGGGGCGCACAGATACGCAGTATTTT
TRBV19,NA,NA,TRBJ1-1,CASSKTANTEAFF,TGTGCCAGTAGTAAAACAGCGAACACTGAAGCTTTCTTT
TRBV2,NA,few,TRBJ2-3,CASKQTSTTQYF,TGTGCCAGCAAACAAACTAGTACCACGCAGTATTTT
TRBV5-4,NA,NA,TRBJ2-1,CASSAGVDNEQFF,TGTGCCAGCAGCGCCGGGGTAGACAATGAGCAGTTCTTC
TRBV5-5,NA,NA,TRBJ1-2,CASSSLQGYGGYTF,TGTGCCAGCAGCTCCCTACAGGGATACGGAGGCTACACCTTC
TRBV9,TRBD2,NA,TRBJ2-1,CASSDQRGANEQFF,TGTGCCAGCAGCGACCAGCGGGGGGCCAATGAGCAGTTCTTC
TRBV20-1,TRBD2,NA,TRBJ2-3,CSAIDGLAGALTDTQYF,TGCAGTGCTATTGACGGACTAGCGGGGGCCCTCACAGATACGCAGTATTTT
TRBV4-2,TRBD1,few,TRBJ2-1,CASSQEGDRGNEQFF,TGTGCCAGCAGCCAAGAAGGGGACAGGGGTAATGAGCAGTTCTTC
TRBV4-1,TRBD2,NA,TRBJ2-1,CASSPTRGTRAYEQFF,TGCGCCAGCAGCCCCACCCGGGGGACTAGAGCCTATGAGCAGTTCTTC
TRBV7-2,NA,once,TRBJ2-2,CASSLGGFGTGELFF,TGTGCCAGCAGCTTAGGAGGGTTCGGCACCGGGGAGCTGTTTTTT
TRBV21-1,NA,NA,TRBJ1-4,CASSAKYRDKTNEKLFF,TGTGCCAGCAGCGCCAAATACAGGGACAAAACTAATGAAAAACTGTTTTTT